This note documents a single TCR beta chain sequence. Its target is unknown. Researchers ran the PCR with 60 Vbeta and 13 Jbeta primers. Assay used: immunoSEQ multiplex PCR; TCRdb lists only in-frame clones, some missing. The sample has approximately 61,000 clones, around 61% seen once. V lost 4 bases and J lost 1; bases outside the gene matches: 3. Looked up from germline, CDR1 is SQVTM and CDR2 is ANQGSEA. The CDR3 is 14 amino acids. These data originate in a study of cytomegalovirus exposure and HLA in healthy donors. General study findings and limits: Rare sequences made up most TCRs, while some public TCRs were found in many donors. It was in a later analysis that TCR association rates were seen to vary by HLA locus, highest for DRB1 and lowest for HLA-C.

The TCR originated in a woman between 50 and 59 years old in good health and CMV-seronegative. Material for sequencing was PBMCs. This sequence joins TRBV29-1 and TRBJ2-5; 10 bases agree with TRBD1. CDR3 sequence reads: CSVARTGGQETQYF. CDR3 DNA sequence: TGCAGCGTTGCCCGGACAGGGGGCCAAGAGACCCAGTACTTC.